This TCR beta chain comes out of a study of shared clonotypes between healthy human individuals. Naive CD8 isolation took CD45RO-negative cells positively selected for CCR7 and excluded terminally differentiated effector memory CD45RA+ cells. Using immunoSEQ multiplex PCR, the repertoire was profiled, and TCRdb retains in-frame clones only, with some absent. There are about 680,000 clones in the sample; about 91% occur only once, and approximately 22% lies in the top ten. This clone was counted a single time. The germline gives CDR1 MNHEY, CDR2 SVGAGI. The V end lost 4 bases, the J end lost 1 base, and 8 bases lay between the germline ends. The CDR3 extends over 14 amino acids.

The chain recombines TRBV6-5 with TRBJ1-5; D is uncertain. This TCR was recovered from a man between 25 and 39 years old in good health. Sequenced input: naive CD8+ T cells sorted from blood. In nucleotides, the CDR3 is TGTGCCAGCAGTTTGTCGGGGAGCAATCAGCCCCAGCATTTT. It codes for CASSLSGSNQPQHF.